This entry is about one T cell receptor (beta chain). This sample is part of a study of blood T cell repertoires in COVID-19. Unmatched junction bases numbered 12, after V lost 3 bases and J lost 5 bases. Germline values: CDR1 SGDLS, CDR2 YYNGEE. The CDR3 is made up of 16 amino acids. In the original processing: Amplifying reference gene primers gave estimates of nucleated cell counts. Libraries were prepared by immunoSEQ multiplex PCR; TCRdb keeps only in-frame clonotypes and omits some of them. The V and J calls and clone size were taken over from that table, and D and trimming were inferred from the DNA. The data show tens of thousands of clones, around 83% seen once.

This sequence joins TRBV9 and TRBJ1-1; 8 positions match TRBD1. The clonotype originates from a man aged 30 to 39 with COVID-19, enrolled during active disease. Sequenced material: peripheral blood. The CDR3 DNA is TGTGCCAGCAGCGCCCAAACCGGGACAGGTAGGACTGAAGCTTTCTTT. This translates into CASSAQTGTGRTEAFF.